The 26 T cell receptor beta chains presented below share a single source sample, sequenced in a study of T cell repertoires in aging, cancer and after chemotherapy. TCR beta rearrangements were amplified from peripheral blood genomic DNA. A mixed TRB-A/B primer pool amplified rearranged TRB by multiplex touch-down PCR. TCRdb re-analysed the multiplex PCR reads in MiXCR, keeping a single row per CDR3 protein. Of 4,000 to 6,000 distinct CDR3 sequences listed, about 34% are singletons. What was sequenced was blood. The receptor source for this set is a human donor with a blood cancer.

Only a few counts were recorded for this clonotype. An end of the junction differs from the germline gene, which may be a read error. V and J are TRBV7-2 and TRBJ2-7; 11 bases agree with TRBD2. Germline-derived CDR1 and CDR2 are SGHTA and FQGNSA. The CDR3 loop spans 14 amino acids. Written as DNA, the CDR3 is TGTGCCAGCAGCCTAGCGGGGGGCCCCTACGAGCAGTACTTC. This gives the protein CASSLAGGPYEQYF.

This clonotype was seen more than once but under ten times. The chain combines TRBV19 with TRBJ2-2; D is uncertain. This CDR3 is built from 14 residues. V was pared by 3 bases and J by 7 bases, with 12 bases between. Germline V CDR1 and CDR2: LNHDA, SQIVND (reference sequence). This CDR3 reads CASSIESPRGELFF. The CDR3 coding sequence is TGTGCCAGTAGTATCGAGAGTCCCCGCGGGGAGCTGTTTTTT.

This clonotype is medium-sized in the sample. This chain connects TRBV29-1 to TRBJ2-7; TRBD1 matches at 11 bases. In germline, CDR1 is SQVTM, CDR2 ANQGSEA. The CDR3 runs 17 residues. Trimming took 3 bases from V and 5 from J; bases not matched to a gene: 15. Here the CDR3 DNA reads TGCAGCGTTGACGGGACAGGGGGATCGAAAAACAAGAACGAGCAGTACTTC. Protein product: CSVDGTGGSKNKNEQYF.

The CDR3 reads CASSFYSGPPETLHF. CDR3 nucleotide sequence: TGTGCCAGCAGTTTCTACTCCGGCCCTCCGGAGACCCTCCACTTT. V gene TRBV12-3 or TRBV12-4 combines with J gene TRBJ1-6, with D unclear. This CDR3 contains 15 residues. V was cut by 3 bases and J by 14 bases, with 20 bases left in between.

V gene TRBV5-6 combines with J gene TRBJ1-3; 7 bases line up with TRBD1. The trim removed 4 bases at V and 1 base at J, leaving 11 bases unmatched. The CDR3 is 17 amino acids. CDR1 is SGHDT, CDR2 YYEEEE, per germline. The CDR3 sequence: CASSRTPTGPSGNTIYF. CDR3 DNA sequence: TGTGCCAGCAGCCGGACCCCGACAGGGCCGTCTGGAAACACCATATATTTT. The whole variable domain, remainder taken from reference TRBV5-6 and TRBJ1-3, is DAGVTQSPTHLIKTRGQQVTLRCSPKSGHDTVSWYQQALGQGPQFIFQYYEEEERQRGNFPDRFSGHQFPNYSSELNVNALLLGDSALYLCASSRTPTGPSGNTIYFGEGSWLTVV.

This clonotype appeared a few times. CDR3 sequence reads: CASSLERTYEQYF. DNA of the CDR3: TGTGCCAGCAGCCTAGAGCGAACCTACGAGCAGTACTTC. The chain carries TRBV6-2 or TRBV6-3 and TRBJ2-7, with no clear D. The CDR3 contains 13 residues. The germline V and J ends were trimmed by 6 bases and 2 bases, with 11 bases remaining between them. Germline assignment: CDR1 MNHEY and CDR2 SVGEGT.

This clonotype is labeled medium-sized. This chain connects TRBV27 to TRBJ2-7; the D gene is possibly TRBD1 (6 bases). With 4 bases removed from V and 3 bases from J, the gap between germline ends came to 16 bases. Germline V lookup: CDR1 MNHEY, CDR2 SMNVEV (reference sequence). The CDR3 loop spans 15 amino acids. The CDR3 DNA reads as TGTGCCAGCAGTTCCCACGACAGGAGTCACTACGAGCAGTACTTC. It specifies CASSSHDRSHYEQYF.

J is TRBJ1-2 and V is TRBV20-1; tentative D call: TRBD1 (6 bases). The CDR3 extends over 14 amino acids. From germline, CDR1 is DFQATT and CDR2 SNEGSKA (reference sequence). Trimming took off 3 bases at V and 5 bases at J, with 16 bases between the two ends. The CDR3 sequence: CSARRGVEKYGYTF. In nucleotides, the CDR3 is TGCAGTGCTAGGAGGGGGGTCGAGAAGTATGGCTACACCTTC.

With regard to this clonotype: A much larger clonotype is one base distant, so this may be a read error. The chain is built from TRBV6-5 and TRBJ2-3, with 7 nucleotides matching TRBD1. CDR3 length equals 16 residues. Losses at the gene ends were 6 bases for V and 4 bases for J; bases not matched to a gene: 13. Germline assignment: CDR1 MNHEY and CDR2 SVGAGI. The CDR3 spells CASRRPGQWAADTQYF. The CDR3 DNA is TGTGCCAGCAGGCGGCCGGGACAGTGGGCGGCAGATACGCAGTATTTT.

By share, this clonotype ranks as medium-sized (0.01 to 0.1%). The genes are TRBV6-5 and TRBJ2-3; 12 bases are a match to TRBD1. CDR3 length equals 16 residues. With V trimmed by 6 bases and J by 4 bases, 8 bases remained unmatched. Per the germline V gene, CDR1 is MNHEY and CDR2 is SVGAGI. CDR3: CASRRPGQGAADTQYF. Here the CDR3 DNA reads TGTGCCAGCAGGCGGCCGGGACAGGGGGCGGCAGATACGCAGTATTTT.

Only a few counts were recorded for this clonotype. The chain carries TRBV27 and TRBJ2-5, with D hard to call. Germline CDR1 and CDR2: MNHEY and SMNVEV (reference sequence). This CDR3 has 14 residues. The V end was cut by 0 bases, the J end by 5 bases, with 10 bases between. The CDR3 nucleotides are TGTGCCAGCAGTTTATCTCCGAGACCGGAGACCCAGTACTTC. Its translation is CASSLSPRPETQYF.

This clonotype was detected a few times. J is TRBJ1-4 and V is TRBV6-5, with D unresolved. The germline V and J ends were trimmed by 7 bases and 9 bases, with 15 bases remaining between them. The CDR3 spans 13 residues. CDR1 and CDR2 (germline): MNHEY, SVGAGI. The CDR3 nucleotides read TGTGCCAGCACCCATAAGATGGGGAAAAAACTGTTTTTT. Amino acids: CASTHKMGKKLFF.

This rearrangement joins TRBV7-2 to TRBJ1-5, with 8 bases identical to TRBD1. Germline-derived CDR1 and CDR2 are SGHTA and FQGNSA. J gave up 7 bases and V 4 bases, and 18 bases lay outside the gene matches. The CDR3 spans 18 residues. CDR3 in amino acids: CASSSRKGGSGGYQPQHF. CDR3 nucleotides: TGTGCCAGCAGCTCGCGAAAGGGGGGATCAGGGGGCTACCAGCCCCAGCATTTT.

This clonotype was seen more than once but under ten times. This chain links TRBV6-1 with TRBJ1-4; D is perhaps TRBD1 (5 bases). CDR3 length: 16 residues. The germline V gene encodes CDR1 MNHNS and CDR2 SASEGT. V dropped 2 bases and J dropped 2 bases, with 12 bases sitting between them. The CDR3 is CASSERQGSTNEKLFF. Here the CDR3 DNA reads TGTGCCAGCAGTGAAAGGCAGGGTAGCACTAATGAAAAACTGTTTTTT.

By its share, this clonotype is large. The V gene is TRBV29-1, the J gene TRBJ2-5; 8 nucleotides line up with TRBD1. The germline V gene encodes CDR1 SQVTM and CDR2 ANQGSEA. Trimming took 4 bases from V and 5 from J; bases not matched to a gene: 6. This CDR3 is 13 amino acids long. The CDR3 loop reads CSVAGGAGETQYF. CDR3 bases: TGCAGCGTTGCAGGGGGCGCGGGGGAGACCCAGTACTTC.

The chain uses TRBV7-2 and TRBJ2-2; D is possibly TRBD2 (5 bases). This CDR3 region has 15 residues. Germline CDR1 is SGHTA and CDR2 is FQGNSA. Trimming pared 3 bases from V and 0 bases from J, leaving 8 bases between. CDR3 nucleotide sequence: TGTGCCAGCAGCTTCAGCGGCGCGAACACCGGGGAGCTGTTTTTT. This translates into CASSFSGANTGELFF.

The CDR3 spells CAISGWGTHPGELFF. The CDR3 nucleotides are TGTGCCATCAGTGGTTGGGGCACTCACCCCGGGGAGCTGTTTTTT. V gene TRBV10-3 combines with J gene TRBJ2-2; a weak D match, TRBD1 (5 bases). The CDR3 covers 15 residues. Germline V gene data show CDR1 as ENHRY and CDR2 as SYGVKD. V dropped 4 bases and J dropped 6 bases, with 15 bases sitting between them.

By share, this clonotype ranks as medium-sized (0.01 to 0.1%). This chain connects TRBV4-2 to TRBJ2-7; 8 positions agree with TRBD1. The V gene's germline CDR1 is LGHNA and CDR2 YNFKEQ. The CDR3 totals 15 residues. V dropped 3 bases and J dropped 1; count of bases not matched to a gene: 5. CDR3 DNA sequence: TGTGCCAGCAGCCATGGACAGGGAGCATCCTACGAGCAGTACTTC. Residues: CASSHGQGASYEQYF.

This clonotype was recorded a few times. The chain recombines TRBV15 with TRBJ2-3; 11 bases are a match to TRBD2. CDR1 LNHNV and CDR2 YYDKDF come from the germline V gene (reference sequence). Losses at the gene ends were 3 bases for V and 3 bases for J; bases not matched to a gene: 8. This CDR3 has 17 residues. CDR3 bases: TGTGCCACCAGCAGGGCCCGAGCTAGCGGGGGGACAGATACGCAGTATTTT. Encoded protein: CATSRARASGGTDTQYF.

Regarding this clonotype: Germline is not matched at one junction end, which may reflect a read error. The CDR3 here is CASSLLGGLSTDTQYF. The CDR3 DNA is TGCGCCAGCAGCTTACTCGGGGGACTTAGCACAGATACACAGTATTTT. The V call is TRBV5-5, the J call TRBJ2-3, with a weak D call TRBD2 (6 bases). The CDR3 sequence is 16 residues long. CDR1 is SGHKS and CDR2 is YYEKEE in the germline V gene (reference sequence).

This chain joins TRBV7-9 and TRBJ2-2, with D perhaps TRBD2 (6 bases). This CDR3 is built from 16 residues. Germline V gene sequence: CDR1 SEHNR, CDR2 FQNEAQ (reference sequence). Trimming shortened V by 1 base and J by 1 base, and 10 bases separated the two germline ends. CDR3 in DNA: TGTGCCAGCAGCTTAGAAAGGGGACTGAACACCGGGGAGCTGTTTTTT. Its protein product is CASSLERGLNTGELFF.

J is TRBJ1-5 and V is TRBV6-2 or TRBV6-3; D is unclear. The V end lost 6 bases, the J end lost 2 bases, and 11 bases lay between the germline ends. The germline CDR1 and CDR2 sequences are MNHEY and SVGEGT. CDR3 length: 14 amino acids. The CDR3 DNA is TGTGCCAGCAGCAGAGATCTCGGCAATCAGCCCCAGCATTTT. Its protein product is CASSRDLGNQPQHF.

By its share, this clonotype is medium-sized. The rearrangement uses TRBV29-1 and TRBJ1-1; D is unclear. Per the germline V gene, CDR1 is SQVTM and CDR2 is ANQGSEA. CDR3 length equals 10 residues. V lost 4 bases to trimming and J lost 3 bases, with 3 bases between them. The CDR3: CSVAYTEAFF. DNA for the CDR3: TGCAGCGTTGCGTACACTGAAGCTTTCTTT.

The V gene is TRBV28, the J gene TRBJ2-5, with 9 bases that match TRBD2. The V segment lost 7 bases and the J segment 6 bases; nucleotides outside the gene matches: 6. The CDR3 loop spans 13 amino acids. CDR1 and CDR2 from the germline V gene are MDHEN and SYDVKM. CDR3 DNA: TGTGCCAGCATGGGGCGGGGGGGGAAGACCCAGTACTTC. Translating gives CASMGRGGKTQYF.

The chain employs TRBV10-3 and TRBJ2-3; D tentatively fits TRBD1 or TRBD2 (6 bases each). This CDR3 is 15 amino acids long. Germline CDR1 reads ENHRY; CDR2 reads SYGVKD. Trimming left V 8 bases short and J 8 bases short, with 23 bases between. CDR3 sequence: CAIAGGDRSLGTQYF. The CDR3 nucleotides read TGTGCCATCGCCGGGGGCGACAGGTCATTAGGTACGCAGTATTTT.

This clonotype is hyperexpanded (1% or more) in the sample. V and J are TRBV6-5 and TRBJ1-6, with D hard to call. The CDR3 is 15 amino acids. V gave up 6 bases and J gave up 6 bases, with 15 bases separating them. Germline lookup yields CDR1 MNHEY and CDR2 SVGAGI. In nucleotides, the CDR3 is TGTGCCAGCAGCCCCACTCTTTCCGGTAATTCACCCCTCCACTTT. Translating gives CASSPTLSGNSPLHF.